These 21 T cell receptor beta chains originate from one sample sequenced in a study of cytomegalovirus exposure and HLA in healthy donors. In the PCR, 60 Vbeta and 13 Jbeta primers were used. Repertoires were generated with immunoSEQ multiplex PCR, while TCRdb's copy carries only in-frame clones and drops some. Of about 120,000 clones listed, 76% are singletons. Specimen: PBMCs. The origin of the receptors is a woman aged 35 to 49 in good health and CMV-seropositive.

The V call is TRBV2, the J call TRBJ2-5, with a tentative D call TRBD2 (6 bases). There are 14 residues in the CDR3. The V gene lost 2 bases and the J gene lost 3 bases, with 10 bases spanning the gap. Germline-derived CDR1 and CDR2 are SNHLY and FYNNEI. The CDR3 region is CASSEPGGKETQYF. In nucleotides, the CDR3 is TGTGCCAGCAGTGAACCTGGGGGGAAAGAGACCCAGTACTTC.

This chain joins TRBV7-6 and TRBJ2-1, with D unclear. CDR3 length: 14 residues. Germline assignment: CDR1 SGHVS and CDR2 FNYEAQ. V gave up 1 base and J gave up 4 bases, with 8 bases separating them. The CDR3 region is CASSLDGGYNEQFF. The DNA of the CDR3 is TGTGCCAGCAGCTTAGATGGCGGTTACAATGAGCAGTTCTTC. Full variable domain (missing parts from reference TRBV7-6 and TRBJ2-1): GAGVSQSPRYKVTKRGQDVALRCDPISGHVSLYWYRQALGQGPEFLTYFNYEAQQDKSGLPNDRFSAERPEGSISTLTIQRTEQRDSAMYRCASSLDGGYNEQFFGPGTRLTVL.

The chain links TRBV2 to TRBJ1-6; TRBD1 aligns across 9 bases. Germline V gives CDR1 SNHLY, CDR2 FYNNEI. The J segment lost 3 bases and the V segment lost 4 bases, leaving 1 base of the junction unmatched. This CDR3 has 15 amino acids. The CDR3 loop is CASSGDRVYNSPLHF. The CDR3 nucleotides read TGTGCCAGCAGTGGGGACAGGGTCTATAATTCACCCCTCCACTTT.

This clone was observed a handful of times. V gene TRBV19 combines with J gene TRBJ1-2, with D hard to call. Germline V gene sequence: CDR1 LNHDA, CDR2 SQIVND (reference sequence). This CDR3 has 12 residues. Trimming pared 6 bases from V and 3 bases from J, leaving 8 bases between. The CDR3 DNA is TGTGCCAGTAGCGCCGGAGACTATGGCTACACCTTC. As protein: CASSAGDYGYTF. Together with reference TRBV19 and TRBJ1-2, the CDR3 gives the full variable domain: DGGITQSPKYLFRKEGQNVTLSCEQNLNHDAMYWYRQDPGQGLRLIYYSQIVNDFQKGDIAEGYSVSREKKESFPLTVTSAQKNPTAFYLCASSAGDYGYTFGSGTRLTVV.

The V call is TRBV4-2, the J call TRBJ2-5; TRBD2 agrees at 9 bases. CDR1 is LGHNA, CDR2 YNFKEQ, per germline. Trimming removed 4 bases from V and 5 bases from J; junction bases left unmatched: 11. This CDR3 contains 16 residues. This CDR3 is CASSRPEAGGLETQYF. The CDR3 DNA sequence: TGTGCCAGCAGCCGCCCGGAGGCGGGGGGGCTGGAGACCCAGTACTTC.

The chain uses TRBV2 and TRBJ1-1; TRBD1 aligns across 8 bases. The V gene end was trimmed by 6 bases and the J gene end by 3 bases; junction bases not matched to a gene: 9. Germline CDR1 and CDR2: SNHLY and FYNNEI. This CDR3 has 15 amino acids. The CDR3 reads CASRSDRGGDTEAFF. DNA for the CDR3: TGTGCCAGCAGGTCCGACAGGGGAGGGGACACTGAAGCTTTCTTT.

The chain is built from TRBV6-5 and TRBJ1-2; TRBD1 agrees at 8 bases. Germline loops: CDR1 MNHEY, CDR2 SVGAGI. This CDR3 has 16 residues. The V segment lost 1 base and the J segment 4 bases; nucleotides outside the gene matches: 8. The CDR3 sequence is CASSYYLGQASYGYTF. In DNA form, the CDR3 reads TGTGCCAGCAGTTACTACCTGGGACAGGCGTCCTATGGCTACACCTTC.

The chain uses TRBV5-1 and TRBJ1-3, with D unclear. The CDR3 is made up of 16 amino acids. The ends were cut back, 1 base at V and 0 bases at J, with 11 bases in the middle. Germline V CDR1 and CDR2: SGHRS, YFSETQ. The CDR3 is CASSLFGGTSGNTIYF. CDR3 DNA: TGCGCCAGCAGCTTGTTTGGCGGAACCTCTGGAAACACCATATATTTT. The entire variable domain, with the rest obtained from reference TRBV5-1 and TRBJ1-3, is as follows: KAGVTQTPRYLIKTRGQQVTLSCSPISGHRSVSWYQQTPGQGLQFLFEYFSETQRNKGNFPGRFSGRQFSNSRSEMNVSTLELGDSALYLCASSLFGGTSGNTIYFGEGSWLTVV.

This clone was seen a few times. The chain employs TRBV6-1 and TRBJ2-1, with D perhaps TRBD2 (5 bases). V lost 1 base and J 9 bases, leaving 10 bases between the germline ends. Germline lookup yields CDR1 MNHNS and CDR2 SASEGT. The CDR3 runs to 13 residues. This chain's CDR3 is CASSEVVAGEQFF. CDR3 DNA sequence: TGTGCCAGCAGTGAAGTCGTCGCGGGTGAGCAGTTCTTC.

The chain uses TRBV29-1 and TRBJ1-1, with 7 bases matching TRBD1. The V and J ends lost 7 bases and 0 bases, in that order; junction bases with no gene match: 8. Looked up from germline, CDR1 is SQVTM and CDR2 is ANQGSEA. CDR3 length equals 14 residues. CDR3 in DNA: TGCAGCGCCCAGAGACAGGGATTGAACACTGAAGCTTTCTTT. Protein sequence: CSAQRQGLNTEAFF.

The chain links TRBV11-3 to TRBJ1-2; unclear D gene. Germline V gives CDR1 SGHNT, CDR2 YENEEA. CDR3 length: 16 residues. With 5 bases removed from V and 2 bases from J, the gap between germline ends came to 18 bases. The CDR3 nucleotides are TGTGCCAGCAGCGGGAGGCAGGATCCTCCAAACTATGGCTACACCTTC. Its translation: CASSGRQDPPNYGYTF.

The gene calls are TRBV6-5 and TRBJ2-4; 13 bases match TRBD2. Germline loops: CDR1 MNHEY, CDR2 SVGAGI. The CDR3 runs 15 residues. The junction had 3 bases not matched to a gene; V was cut back by 4 bases and J by 6 bases. The CDR3 nucleotides are TGTGCCAGCAGTTCGGGACTAGCGGGGTTAAACATTCAGTACTTC. Translated: CASSSGLAGLNIQYF.

The CDR3, as DNA: TGTGCCAGCAGCTTTTATACTAGCGGGGACACAGATACGCAGTATTTT. It yields the protein CASSFYTSGDTDTQYF. This chain connects TRBV5-4 to TRBJ2-3; 10 positions agree with TRBD2. Germline V CDR1 and CDR2: SGHNT, YYREEE (reference sequence). The CDR3 extends over 16 amino acids. J gave up 2 bases and V 2 bases, and 5 bases lay outside the gene matches.

The chain joins TRBV12-5 to TRBJ1-2; D gene unclear. Germline-derived CDR1 and CDR2 are LGHNT and FRNRAP. Trimming took off 5 bases at V and 3 bases at J, with 10 bases between the two ends. CDR3 length equals 13 residues. The CDR3 DNA follows: TGTGCTAGTGGTATTCAGGCTCACTATGGCTACACCTTC. Its protein is CASGIQAHYGYTF.

The V call is TRBV18, the J call TRBJ1-1; 8 nucleotides line up with TRBD1. Losses at the gene ends were 3 bases for V and 1 base for J; bases not matched to a gene: 1. The length of the CDR3 is 14 residues. Looked up from germline, CDR1 is KGHSH and CDR2 is LQKENI. The CDR3 DNA follows: TGTGCCAGCTCACCCGACAGGGGGAACACTGAAGCTTTCTTT. Encoded protein: CASSPDRGNTEAFF.

The chain joins TRBV5-8 to TRBJ2-7; no clear D gene. Per germline, CDR1 SGHTS and CDR2 YDEGEE. Deletions cut 0 bases from V and 0 bases from J, with 10 bases between. CDR3 size: 15 residues. The CDR3 here is CASSLGPESSYEQYF. In nucleotides, the CDR3 is TGTGCCAGCAGCTTGGGGCCGGAGAGCTCCTACGAGCAGTACTTC.

The V and J genes are TRBV25-1 and TRBJ1-6; tentatively, D is TRBD1 (5 bases). This CDR3 region has 15 residues. Germline V gene lookup returns CDR1 MGHDK and CDR2 SYGVNS. V was pared by 3 bases and J by 7 bases, with 13 bases between. CDR3 nucleotide sequence: TGTGCCAGCAGTGAGCCTGGGGCGGCGAATTCACCCCTCCACTTT. This codes for CASSEPGAANSPLHF.

This chain joins TRBV18 and TRBJ1-6, with 8 bases lining up with TRBD1. The CDR3 covers 14 residues. The germline V gene has CDR1 KGHSH and CDR2 LQKENI. Germline trimming cut 4 bases from V and 12 bases from J; bases unmatched to any gene: 8. This CDR3 is CASSRGQGDGPLHF. As DNA, the CDR3 is TGTGCCAGCTCACGCGGACAGGGAGACGGACCCCTCCACTTT.

The rearrangement uses TRBV7-8 and TRBJ1-1, with 9 bases lining up with TRBD1. Germline lookup yields CDR1 SGHVS and CDR2 FQNEAQ. Trimming took 3 bases from V and 1 from J; bases not matched to a gene: 6. CDR3 length: 16 amino acids. The CDR3: CASSLRTGAPNTEAFF. The CDR3, as DNA: TGTGCCAGCAGCTTGAGGACAGGGGCCCCGAACACTGAAGCTTTCTTT.

J is TRBJ1-2 and V is TRBV5-1; 12 nucleotides align to TRBD1. Germline V CDR1 and CDR2: SGHRS, YFSETQ. V lost 0 bases and J lost 4; bases outside the gene matches: 13. The CDR3 runs to 19 residues. The CDR3 DNA sequence: TGCGCCAGCAGCTTGGCCTCCCCGGGACAGGGGGCAGGGGGCTATGGCTACACCTTC. Translating gives CASSLASPGQGAGGYGYTF.

V gene TRBV6-5 combines with J gene TRBJ1-2, with TRBD1 matching over 10 bases. The V gene's germline CDR1 is MNHEY and CDR2 SVGAGI. This CDR3 comprises 13 residues. V was clipped by 2 bases and J by 7 bases; unmatched bases: 1. The CDR3 sequence is CASSYRTGGGYTF. The CDR3 DNA reads TGTGCCAGCAGTTACCGGACAGGGGGTGGCTACACCTTC.